The rows below give T cell receptor beta chains drawn from one sample of a study of blood T cell repertoires in COVID-19. Data came from immunoSEQ multiplex PCR; TCRdb stores just in-frame clones and leaves some out. The sample lists roughly 100,000 clones, roughly 92% occurring once. The sample comprised peripheral blood. Every receptor here comes from a woman between 45 and 65 years old with COVID-19, enrolled during active disease. Both conserved end residues are part of each CDR3. The D gene is left open where the match is weak.

TRBV11-2	TRBJ1-4	TRBD1	CASSSRGTAEKLFF
TRBV14	TRBJ1-2	.	CASSPVTGPYYGYTF
TRBV19	TRBJ1-5	TRBD1	CASSLGQLNQPQHF
TRBV19	TRBJ2-5	TRBD1	CASSLRRTGMGETQYF
TRBV12-5	TRBJ2-1	TRBD2	CASGPPPGGRDEQFF
TRBV27	TRBJ1-2	TRBD1	CASSQRDRGRGYTF
TRBV6-5	TRBJ1-3	.	CASSYSGGSGNTIYF
TRBV6-6	TRBJ2-7	.	CASRRTKWSYEQYF
TRBV19	TRBJ1-4	TRBD1	CASSPGTGFKLFF
TRBV4-1	TRBJ1-2	.	CASSHPGTTYGYTF
TRBV7-8	TRBJ1-2	.	CASSPRTAYSGGYTF
TRBV2	TRBJ2-5	.	CASSEALGGTGLGETQYF
TRBV11-2	TRBJ2-3	TRBD2	CASSARGGIADTQYF
TRBV15	TRBJ2-3	.	CATSTSRGRTDTQYF
TRBV19	TRBJ1-5	TRBD1	CASSIERGQFLQPQHF
TRBV29-1	TRBJ1-3	.	CSVGSGNTIYF
TRBV27	TRBJ1-1	.	CASIGYTEAFF
TRBV6-5	TRBJ2-5	TRBD2	CASSYLAGKETQYF
TRBV2	TRBJ2-7	TRBD2	CASSDSGGLVLPYEQYF
TRBV24-1	TRBJ2-2	TRBD1	CATDGQGRTGELFF
TRBV28	TRBJ1-5	TRBD1	CASSGQGGNQPQHF
TRBV5-6	TRBJ1-2	.	CASSLAGENYGYTF
TRBV5-8	TRBJ2-3	TRBD2	CASSDGLAGGRGKKDTQYF
TRBV6-4	TRBJ1-1	.	CASRGPGEGLMNTEAFF
TRBV7-2	TRBJ2-2	.	CASSARGVLNTGELFF
TRBV7-9	TRBJ1-6	TRBD1	CASSGQGASPLHF
TRBV28	TRBJ1-6	.	CASRADIGSPLHF
TRBV5-1	TRBJ1-2	.	CASGGANYGYTF
TRBV6-5	TRBJ2-2	.	CASRLTSSGELFF
TRBV6-1	TRBJ1-4	.	CASSETMGAGPPRTIF
TRBV10-2	TRBJ1-2	TRBD1	CASSESKMTGVYGYTF
TRBV5-6	TRBJ2-3	.	CASAWGHSTDTQYF
TRBV5-4	TRBJ1-4	.	CASSLRAGGNEKLFF
TRBV5-1	TRBJ2-1	.	CASSRDQSNLYNEQFF
TRBV3-1/TRBV3-2	TRBJ1-3	TRBD1	CASSQEIYLTGGLSGNTIYF
TRBV10-3	TRBJ2-5	TRBD1	CATGTATQETQYF
TRBV5-1	TRBJ2-2	.	CASSPGVTGNTGELFF